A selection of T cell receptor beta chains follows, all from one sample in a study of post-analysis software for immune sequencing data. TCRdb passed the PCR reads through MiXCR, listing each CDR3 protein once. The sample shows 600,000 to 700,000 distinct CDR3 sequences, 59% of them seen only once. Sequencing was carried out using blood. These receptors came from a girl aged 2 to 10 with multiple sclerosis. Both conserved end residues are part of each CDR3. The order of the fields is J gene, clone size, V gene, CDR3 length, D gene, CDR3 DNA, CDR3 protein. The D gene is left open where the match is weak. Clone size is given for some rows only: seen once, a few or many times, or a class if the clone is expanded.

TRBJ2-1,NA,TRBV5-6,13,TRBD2,TGTGCCAGCAGCCCAGGACTAGCCGGTTCCCAGTTCTTC,CASSPGLAGSQFF
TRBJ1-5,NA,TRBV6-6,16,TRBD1,TGTGCCAGCAGCCAGGGGGGGATCGTGAGCAATCAGCCCCAGCATTTT,CASSQGGIVSNQPQHF
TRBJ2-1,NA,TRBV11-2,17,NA,TGTGCCAGCAGCCCCTTATTGTCGGGGGAGTTTAGCAATGAGCAGTTCTTC,CASSPLLSGEFSNEQFF
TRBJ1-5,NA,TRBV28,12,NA,TGTGCCAGCAGTTTATACGGTCAGCCCCAGCATTTT,CASSLYGQPQHF
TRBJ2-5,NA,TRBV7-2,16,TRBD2,TGTGCCAGCAGCTTAGTAGGCGGGAGGACTCAAGAGACCCAGTACTTC,CASSLVGGRTQETQYF
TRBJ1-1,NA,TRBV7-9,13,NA,TGTGCCAGCAGCTCTCCCTGGGAGGCTGAAGCTTTCTTT,CASSSPWEAEAFF
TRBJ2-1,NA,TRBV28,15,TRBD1,TGTGCCAGCAGTTTATTCCAGGGGGCGCTTGATGAGCAGTTCTTC,CASSLFQGALDEQFF
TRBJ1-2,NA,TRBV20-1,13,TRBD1,TGCAGTGCTGGGGGGGGAGGGGGCCATGGCTACACCTTC,CSAGGGGGHGYTF
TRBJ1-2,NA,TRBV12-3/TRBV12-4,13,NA,TGTGCCAGCAGTTTAGGGTGGACAGATGGCTACACCTTC,CASSLGWTDGYTF
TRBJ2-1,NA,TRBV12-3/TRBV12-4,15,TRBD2,TGTGCCAGCACCAAGGGGTCTAGCGGGAGCAATGAGCAGTTCTTC,CASTKGSSGSNEQFF
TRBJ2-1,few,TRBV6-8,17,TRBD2,TGTGCCAGCAGTTACGCTAGCGGGAGTATAGAATACAATGAGCAGTTCTTC,CASSYASGSIEYNEQFF
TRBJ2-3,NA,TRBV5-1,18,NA,TGCGCCAGCAGCCCGCGGGGATTGTTAGGGGTCGGCACAGATACGCAGTATTTT,CASSPRGLLGVGTDTQYF
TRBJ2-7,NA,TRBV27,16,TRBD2,TGTGCCAGCATTGCTAGCGGGGAACGGAGGTCCTACGAGCAGTACTTC,CASIASGERRSYEQYF
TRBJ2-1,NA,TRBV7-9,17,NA,TGTGCCAGCAGTTCGACCCGGACTGCGAAGGTCCTTAATGAGCAGTTCTTC,CASSSTRTAKVLNEQFF
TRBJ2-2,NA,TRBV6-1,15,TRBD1,TGTGCCAGCAGTGAAGGGGCAGGGGGCGCCGGGGAGCTGTTTTTT,CASSEGAGGAGELFF
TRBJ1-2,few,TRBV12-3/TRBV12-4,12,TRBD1,TGTGCCAGCAGCTACGACAGGGCGGGCTACACCTTC,CASSYDRAGYTF
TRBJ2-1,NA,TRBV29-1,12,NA,TGCAGCGTTGATTCCTTGAGCAATGAGCAGTTCTTC,CSVDSLSNEQFF
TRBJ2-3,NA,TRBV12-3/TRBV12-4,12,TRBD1,TGTGCCAGCAGTAAACAGGGGAAGTCGCAGTATTTT,CASSKQGKSQYF
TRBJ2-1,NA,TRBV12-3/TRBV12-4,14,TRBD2,TGTGCCAGCACCCTGGCTAGCGGTTACAATGAGCAGTTCTTC,CASTLASGYNEQFF
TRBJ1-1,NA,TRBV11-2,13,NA,TGTGCCAGCAGTCAGGGTCGGAGCACTGAAGCTTTCTTT,CASSQGRSTEAFF
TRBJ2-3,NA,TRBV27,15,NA,TGTGCCAGCAGCCTCCGGGTGGCTAGCACAGATACGCAGTATTTT,CASSLRVASTDTQYF
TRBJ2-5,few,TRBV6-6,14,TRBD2,TGTGCCAGCAGGGGACTAGCGGGGGAGGAGACCCAGTACTTC,CASRGLAGEETQYF
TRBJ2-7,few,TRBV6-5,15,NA,TGTGCCAGCAGTTACTCATCAGGGGGGGGCTACGAGCAGTACTTC,CASSYSSGGGYEQYF
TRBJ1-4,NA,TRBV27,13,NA,TGTGCCAGCAAGGGAGGAGCTAATGAAAAACTGTTTTTT,CASKGGANEKLFF
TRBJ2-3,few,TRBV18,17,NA,TGTGCCAGCTCCCTGGGGGGGACACCCCATGAGGCAGATACGCAGTATTTT,CASSLGGTPHEADTQYF
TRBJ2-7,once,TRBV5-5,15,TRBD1,TGTGCCAGCAGCCCTACCGGACAGGGCTCCTACGAGCAGTACTTC,CASSPTGQGSYEQYF
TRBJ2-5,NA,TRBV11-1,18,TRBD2,TGTGCCAGCAGAATAGGGCTAGCGGGAGCGCCAGGCACAGAGACCCAGTACTTC,CASRIGLAGAPGTETQYF
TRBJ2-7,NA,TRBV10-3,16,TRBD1,TGTGCCATCAGTGAGTCGATGGACAGGGTGTCCTACGAGCAGTACTTC,CAISESMDRVSYEQYF
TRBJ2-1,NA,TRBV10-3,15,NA,TGTGCCATCAGTGAGTCTAGGGGACTCTACAATGAGCAGTTCTTC,CAISESRGLYNEQFF
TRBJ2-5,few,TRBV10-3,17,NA,TGTGCCATCGCTCCGGGCCGGACTGCCCGAATGAGGGAGACCCAGTACTTC,CAIAPGRTARMRETQYF
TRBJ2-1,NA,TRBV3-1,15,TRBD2,TGTGCCAGCAGCCCCAATCCCGGGACTAGTAATGAGCAGTTCTTC,CASSPNPGTSNEQFF
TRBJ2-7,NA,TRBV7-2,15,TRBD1,TGTGCCAGCAGCTTAGGTGGGGACAGCTCTTACGAGCAGTACTTC,CASSLGGDSSYEQYF
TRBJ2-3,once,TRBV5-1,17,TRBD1,TGCGCCAGCAGCGCGAGAGGACAGGGGCGAAACACAGATACGCAGTATTTT,CASSARGQGRNTDTQYF
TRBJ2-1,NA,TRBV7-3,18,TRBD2,TGTGCCAGCAGCTTACAACCGGGACTAGCGGGAGGCTACAATGAGCAGTTCTTC,CASSLQPGLAGGYNEQFF
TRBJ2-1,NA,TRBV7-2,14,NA,TGCGCCAGCAGACATAGTCAGTGGAGGGATGAGCAGTTCTTC,CASRHSQWRDEQFF
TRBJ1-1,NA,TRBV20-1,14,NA,TGCAGTGCTAGAGAACGGACGGAATACACTGAAGCTTTCTTT,CSARERTEYTEAFF
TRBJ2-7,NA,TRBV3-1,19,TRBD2,TGTGCCAGCAGCCAAGATCTGACCGGGAGGGCGGTCCTCTACAATGAGCAGTACTTC,CASSQDLTGRAVLYNEQYF
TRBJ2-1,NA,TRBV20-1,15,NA,TGCAGTGCTTCGACACAGGGCGTCCCTAACAATGAGCAGTTCTTC,CSASTQGVPNNEQFF
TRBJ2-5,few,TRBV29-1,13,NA,TGCAGCGTTGAAAGGGGAAACCAAGAGACCCAGTACTTC,CSVERGNQETQYF
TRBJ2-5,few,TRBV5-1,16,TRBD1,TGCGCCAGCAGCTCCACCGGACAGGGGACGGAGGAGACCCAGTACTTC,CASSSTGQGTEETQYF
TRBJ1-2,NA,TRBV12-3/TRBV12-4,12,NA,TGTGCCAGCGGTCCACAATCCTATGGCTACACCTTC,CASGPQSYGYTF
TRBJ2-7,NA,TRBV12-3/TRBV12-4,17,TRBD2,TGTGCCAGCAGCATGGGACTAGCGGGAAAACAATCCCACGAGCAGTACTTC,CASSMGLAGKQSHEQYF
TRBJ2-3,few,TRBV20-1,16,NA,TGCAGTGCTCCCCCGTTGAGGGGACCCCATCCAGATACGCAGTATTTT,CSAPPLRGPHPDTQYF
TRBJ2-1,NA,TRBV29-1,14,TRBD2,TGCAGCGTTGTACCGAGACTAGCGGACAATGGGCAGTTCTTC,CSVVPRLADNGQFF
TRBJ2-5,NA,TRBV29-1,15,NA,TGCAGCGTTGACGGACTCCTACCTGCCCAAGAGTCCCAGTACTTC,CSVDGLLPAQESQYF
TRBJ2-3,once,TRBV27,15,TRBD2,TGTGCCAGCAGTTTACTAGCGGGGGCGAGAGATACGCAGTATTTT,CASSLLAGARDTQYF
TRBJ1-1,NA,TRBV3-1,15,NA,TGTGCCAGCAGCCAAGCGAGGGGGGCATACGCTGAAGCTTTCTTT,CASSQARGAYAEAFF
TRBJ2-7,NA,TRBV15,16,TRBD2,TGTGCCACCAGCAGAGATTGGACTAGCGGGAGTTTCGAGCAGTACTTC,CATSRDWTSGSFEQYF
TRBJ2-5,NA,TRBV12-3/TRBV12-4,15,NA,TGTGCCAGCAGCCGCGAGACTCCATCTGAGGAGACCCAGTACTTC,CASSRETPSEETQYF
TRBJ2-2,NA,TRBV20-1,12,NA,TGCAGTGCTAGAGCCCACACCGGGGAGCTGTTTTTT,CSARAHTGELFF
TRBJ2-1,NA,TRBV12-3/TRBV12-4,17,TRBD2,TGTGCCAGCAGTTATTACCGGGACTATCCCTCCTACAATGAGCAGTTCTTC,CASSYYRDYPSYNEQFF
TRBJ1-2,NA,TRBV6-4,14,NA,TGTGCCAGCAGTGATGGGCGGAGGCCGTGGGGCTACACCTTC,CASSDGRRPWGYTF
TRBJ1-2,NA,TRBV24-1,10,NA,TGTGCCACCAGTGTCCCTGGCTACACCTTC,CATSVPGYTF
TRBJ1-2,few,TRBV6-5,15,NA,TGTGCCAGCAGTTACAGGCTTTGGGGGGCCTATGGCTACACCTTC,CASSYRLWGAYGYTF